This is a list of T cell receptor beta chains from one sample in a study of blood T cell repertoires in COVID-19. This table comes from immunoSEQ multiplex PCR, and its TCRdb copy is limited to in-frame clones, with some not included. The sample shows about 160,000 clones, roughly 85% of them seen only once. Source material: peripheral blood. The receptors stem from a woman between 50 and 59 years old with COVID-19, enrolled during active disease. Each CDR3 is given with its conserved first and last residue. Fields, in order: J gene, clone size, V gene, D gene, CDR3 DNA, CDR3 protein. D genes are given only for firm matches. The listing skips clone size in some rows; elsewhere it reads once, few, many or a size class.

j_gene: TRBJ2-1; abundance: once; v_gene: TRBV6-5; d_gene: TRBD2; CDR3nt: TGTGCCAGCAGGTTAGCGGGACCATACAATGAGCAGTTCTTC; CDR3aa: CASRLAGPYNEQFF
j_gene: TRBJ2-5; abundance: .; v_gene: TRBV2; d_gene: TRBD2; CDR3nt: TGTGCCATCCAGACTAGCGAGCTTGAGACCCAGTACTTC; CDR3aa: CAIQTSELETQYF
j_gene: TRBJ2-7; abundance: .; v_gene: TRBV6-1; d_gene: TRBD1; CDR3nt: TGTGCCAGCAGGGTGGGACAGGGGAGCTACGAGCAGTACTTC; CDR3aa: CASRVGQGSYEQYF
j_gene: TRBJ1-2; abundance: once; v_gene: TRBV4-1; d_gene: .; CDR3nt: TGCGCCAGCAGCCAAGTAATTCTACAGACCTATGGCTACACCTTC; CDR3aa: CASSQVILQTYGYTF
j_gene: TRBJ1-1; abundance: few; v_gene: TRBV19; d_gene: .; CDR3nt: TGTGCCAGTAGTATGGCTCGGGGGAACACTGAAGCTTTCTTT; CDR3aa: CASSMARGNTEAFF
j_gene: TRBJ2-3; abundance: .; v_gene: TRBV10-2; d_gene: TRBD2; CDR3nt: TGCGCCAGCAGTGAGTCCCCGGGACTAGGTGATACGCAGTATTTT; CDR3aa: CASSESPGLGDTQYF
j_gene: TRBJ1-2; abundance: .; v_gene: TRBV7-9; d_gene: .; CDR3nt: TGTGCCAGCAGCTCGTTGGCGGCCGAGATCCCTAACTATGGCTACACCTTC; CDR3aa: CASSSLAAEIPNYGYTF
j_gene: TRBJ1-1; abundance: .; v_gene: TRBV28; d_gene: .; CDR3nt: TGTGCCACCCGTCCCTATACGATGAACACTGAAGCTTTCTTT; CDR3aa: CATRPYTMNTEAFF
j_gene: TRBJ2-3; abundance: .; v_gene: TRBV30; d_gene: .; CDR3nt: TGTGCCTGGAGTCTAACCCCCACGACAGCGAGCACAGATACGCAGTATTTT; CDR3aa: CAWSLTPTTASTDTQYF
j_gene: TRBJ2-7; abundance: .; v_gene: TRBV5-5; d_gene: .; CDR3nt: TGTGCCAGCAGCTTAAGGGTAGCGGATGCCTACGAGCAGTACTTC; CDR3aa: CASSLRVADAYEQYF
j_gene: TRBJ2-1; abundance: .; v_gene: TRBV7-3; d_gene: .; CDR3nt: TGTGCCAGCAGCCCCTTGGCGGGGGCGAACGACAATGAGCAGTTCTTC; CDR3aa: CASSPLAGANDNEQFF
j_gene: TRBJ1-1; abundance: .; v_gene: TRBV12-3/TRBV12-4; d_gene: .; CDR3nt: TGTGCCAGCAGTTTCCAGGGGATCACTGAAGCTTTCTTT; CDR3aa: CASSFQGITEAFF
j_gene: TRBJ1-4; abundance: once; v_gene: TRBV9; d_gene: TRBD1; CDR3nt: TGTGCCAGCAGCGTATCGGGACAGGGGACTGAAAAACTGTTTTTT; CDR3aa: CASSVSGQGTEKLFF
j_gene: TRBJ2-5; abundance: .; v_gene: TRBV4-2; d_gene: TRBD2; CDR3nt: TGTGCCAGCAGCCGTCAGAAGGCTAGCGGGGAAGAGACCCAGTACTTC; CDR3aa: CASSRQKASGEETQYF
j_gene: TRBJ2-1; abundance: .; v_gene: TRBV12-3/TRBV12-4; d_gene: TRBD1; CDR3nt: TGTGCCAGCAGAGGGACAGGGGTTCCTGAGCAGTTCTTC; CDR3aa: CASRGTGVPEQFF
j_gene: TRBJ2-5; abundance: .; v_gene: TRBV10-3; d_gene: TRBD2; CDR3nt: TGTGCCATCAGGGAGGGACTAGCGGGGGAGACCCAGTACTTC; CDR3aa: CAIREGLAGETQYF
j_gene: TRBJ1-5; abundance: .; v_gene: TRBV28; d_gene: TRBD1; CDR3nt: TGTGCCAGCAGTTTGGGGGACAGACAACGGGGGCCCCAGCATTTT; CDR3aa: CASSLGDRQRGPQHF
j_gene: TRBJ1-2; abundance: .; v_gene: TRBV9; d_gene: TRBD1; CDR3nt: TGTGCCAGCAGGGCTGTCCTAGGACAGGGAGATGGCTACACCTTC; CDR3aa: CASRAVLGQGDGYTF
j_gene: TRBJ1-5; abundance: .; v_gene: TRBV7-9; d_gene: .; CDR3nt: TGTGCCAGCAGGCGGTCAGGGGACAATCAGCCCCAGCATTTT; CDR3aa: CASRRSGDNQPQHF
j_gene: TRBJ1-2; abundance: .; v_gene: TRBV7-9; d_gene: .; CDR3nt: TGTGCCAGCAGCCAAGGGCCACGGGGCTATGGCTACACCTTC; CDR3aa: CASSQGPRGYGYTF
j_gene: TRBJ2-7; abundance: few; v_gene: TRBV6-5; d_gene: TRBD1; CDR3nt: TGTGCCAGCAGTTACAGCCAGGGGGCGTTGGAGCAGTACTTC; CDR3aa: CASSYSQGALEQYF